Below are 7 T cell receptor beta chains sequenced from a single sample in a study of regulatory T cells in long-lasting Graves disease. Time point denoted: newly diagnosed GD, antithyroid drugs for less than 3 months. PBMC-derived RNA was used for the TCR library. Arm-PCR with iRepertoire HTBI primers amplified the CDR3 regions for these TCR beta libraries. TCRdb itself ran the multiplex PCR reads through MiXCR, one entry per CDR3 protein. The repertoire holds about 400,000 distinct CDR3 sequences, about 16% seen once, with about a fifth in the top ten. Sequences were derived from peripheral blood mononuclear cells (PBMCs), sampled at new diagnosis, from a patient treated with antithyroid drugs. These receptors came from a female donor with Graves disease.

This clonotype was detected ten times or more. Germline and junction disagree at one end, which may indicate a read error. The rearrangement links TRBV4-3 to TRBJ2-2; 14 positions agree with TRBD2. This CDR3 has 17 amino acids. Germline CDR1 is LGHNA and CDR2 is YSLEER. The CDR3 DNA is TGCCCCAGCAGCCAAGGGGGACTAGCGGGAGAGGCCGGGGAGCTGTTTTTT. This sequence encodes CPSSQGGLAGEAGELFF.

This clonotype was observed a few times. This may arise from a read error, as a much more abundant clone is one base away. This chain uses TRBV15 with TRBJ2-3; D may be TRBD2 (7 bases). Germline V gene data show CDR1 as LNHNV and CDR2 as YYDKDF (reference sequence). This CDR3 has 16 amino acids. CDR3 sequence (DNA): TGTGCCACCAGCAGAGTGGTAGGGGGGGACACAGATGCGCAGTATTTT. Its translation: CATSRVVGGDTDAQYF.

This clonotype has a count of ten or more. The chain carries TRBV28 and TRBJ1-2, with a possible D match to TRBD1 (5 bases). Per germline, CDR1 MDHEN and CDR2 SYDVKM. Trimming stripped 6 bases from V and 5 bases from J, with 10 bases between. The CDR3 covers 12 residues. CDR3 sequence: CASSDSRYGYTF. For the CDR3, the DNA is TGTGCCAGCAGCGACAGCCGATATGGCTACACCTTC.

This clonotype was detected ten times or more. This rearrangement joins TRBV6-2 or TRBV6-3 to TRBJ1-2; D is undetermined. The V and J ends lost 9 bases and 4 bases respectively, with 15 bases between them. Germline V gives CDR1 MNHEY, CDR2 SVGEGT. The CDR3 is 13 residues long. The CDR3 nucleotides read TGTGCCAGTTACTCGGACCGCATCTATGGCTACACCTTC. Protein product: CASYSDRIYGYTF.

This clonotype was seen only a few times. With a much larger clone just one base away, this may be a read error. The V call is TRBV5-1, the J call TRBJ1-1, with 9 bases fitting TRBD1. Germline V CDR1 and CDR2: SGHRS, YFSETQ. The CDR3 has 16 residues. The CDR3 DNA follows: TGCGCCAGCAGCTTGGCGACAGGGGGGTACGGCACTGAAGATTTCTTT. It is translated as CASSLATGGYGTEDFF. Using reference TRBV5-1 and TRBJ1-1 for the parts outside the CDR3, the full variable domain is KAGVTQTPRYLIKTRGQQVTLSCSPISGHRSVSWYQQTPGQGLQFLFEYFSETQRNKGNFPGRFSGRQFSNSRSEMNVSTLELGDSALYLCASSLATGGYGTEDFFGQGTRLTVV.

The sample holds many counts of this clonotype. CDR3 in amino acids: CASSSPGQGAYEQYF. The CDR3 bases are TGTGCCAGCAGCTCGCCGGGACAGGGGGCCTACGAGCAGTACTTC. The rearrangement uses TRBV7-2 and TRBJ2-7, with 11 nucleotides matching TRBD1. Germline CDR1 and CDR2: SGHTA and FQGNSA. The CDR3 sequence is 15 residues long. V dropped 4 bases and J dropped 2; count of bases not matched to a gene: 4.

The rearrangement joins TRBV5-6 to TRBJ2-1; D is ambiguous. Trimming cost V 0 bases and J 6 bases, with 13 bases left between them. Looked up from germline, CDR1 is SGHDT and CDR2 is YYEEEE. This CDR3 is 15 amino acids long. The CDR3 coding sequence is TGTGCCAGCAGCTTGGCCCGGGTCCGTAGCAATGAGCAGTTCTTC. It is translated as CASSLARVRSNEQFF.